Below are 28 T cell receptor beta chains sequenced from a single sample in a study of cytotoxic CD8 clonotypes in ibrutinib-treated CLL. Sequencing used immunoSEQ multiplex PCR; TCRdb keeps in-frame clones, though not all of them. The repertoire consists of about 250,000 clones, with 70% occurring once and the leading ten covering 15% to 19%. Sample: PBMCs, taken after 24 months of ibrutinib treatment. These receptors originate from a human donor with chronic lymphocytic leukemia.

This clone came up once. This chain uses TRBV9 with TRBJ2-3, with a possible D match to TRBD2 (6 bases). The CDR3 runs to 15 residues. The V end was cut by 3 bases, the J end by 4 bases, with 15 bases between. Germline V gene sequence: CDR1 SGDLS, CDR2 YYNGEE. CDR3 nucleotide sequence: TGTGCCAGCAGCGCACCGGGAGCGCTCGCAGATACGCAGTATTTT. It specifies CASSAPGALADTQYF.

This clone occurred once. This chain connects TRBV29-1 to TRBJ2-3, with a possible D match to TRBD2 (5 bases). V lost 3 bases to trimming and J lost 6 bases, with 16 bases between them. Looked up from germline, CDR1 is SQVTM and CDR2 is ANQGSEA. CDR3 length equals 14 residues. The CDR3 sequence: CSVDLRAGGDTQYF. For the CDR3, the DNA is TGCAGCGTTGATCTCCGGGCAGGAGGCGATACGCAGTATTTT.

The CDR3 sequence is CASSRPDPSGGYTF. CDR3 sequence (DNA): TGTGCCAGCAGCCGCCCTGATCCCTCGGGTGGCTACACCTTC. J is TRBJ1-2 and V is TRBV6-1; D gene uncertain. Germline V gives CDR1 MNHNS, CDR2 SASEGT. V was shortened by 6 bases and J by 7 bases, with 18 bases between the two germline ends. The CDR3 is 14 amino acids.

In this sample, this clone turned up a few times. Likely a read error: the CDR3 ends without its conserved phenylalanine or tryptophan. The DNA is left out, because the CDR3 cannot be placed on it with certainty; the CDR3 is given as TCRdb lists it. This chain connects TRBV2 to TRBJ2-7; the DNA was not used to check the table's D call, TRBD1. With termini counted, the CDR3 has 12 amino acids. Germline V CDR1 and CDR2: SNHLY, FYNNEI. CDR3: CASSLQERQGLL.

This clone showed up just once. The chain combines TRBV9 with TRBJ2-2; TRBD1 matches at 9 bases. Germline V CDR1 and CDR2: SGDLS, YYNGEE. The CDR3 contains 17 residues. The junction had 5 bases not matched to a gene; V was cut back by 0 bases and J by 2 bases. The CDR3 bases are TGTGCCAGCAGCGTAGGTGGGACAGGGATAAACACCGGGGAGCTGTTTTTT. It translates to CASSVGGTGINTGELFF.

The CDR3 nucleotides read TGTGCCAGCAGAGGAGAGAGGCTGAACACTGAAGCTTTCTTT. It translates to CASRGERLNTEAFF. The gene calls are TRBV2 and TRBJ1-1; no firm D call. Germline V gene data show CDR1 as SNHLY and CDR2 as FYNNEI. This CDR3 has 14 amino acids. The V end lost 6 bases, the J end lost 0 bases, and 11 bases lay between the germline ends.

V gene TRBV19 combines with J gene TRBJ2-7; D possibly corresponds to TRBD1 (5 bases). CDR3 length: 13 residues. The germline V gene encodes CDR1 LNHDA and CDR2 SQIVND (reference sequence). The V end lost 9 bases, the J end lost 4 bases, and 16 bases lay between the germline ends. The CDR3 region has the DNA TGTGCCAGCGCGGCCCCCCCAGGGTACGAGCAGTACTTC. Translated, it gives CASAAPPGYEQYF.

The genes are TRBV10-3 and TRBJ2-3, with D tentatively TRBD2 (5 bases). Deletions cut 6 bases from V and 1 base from J, with 11 bases between. The CDR3 is made up of 14 amino acids. Germline values: CDR1 ENHRY, CDR2 SYGVKD. CDR3 in amino acids: CAIRDSRGTDTQYF. DNA of the CDR3: TGTGCCATCAGGGACTCCAGAGGCACAGATACGCAGTATTTT.

V and J are TRBV19 and TRBJ2-3, with D possibly being TRBD2 (6 bases). The germline V gene encodes CDR1 LNHDA and CDR2 SQIVND (reference sequence). Trimming cost V 4 bases and J 8 bases, with 19 bases left between them. This CDR3 is 15 amino acids long. The chain's CDR3 is CASSKTPGGAATQYF. The CDR3, as DNA: TGTGCCAGTAGTAAAACCCCCGGGGGAGCAGCTACGCAGTATTTT.

The CDR3 loop reads CASRKKREFYEQYF. The CDR3 nucleotides read TGTGCCAGCAGGAAAAAAAGGGAATTCTACGAGCAGTACTTC. The chain is built from TRBV27 and TRBJ2-7; D ambiguous. The germline V and J ends were trimmed by 6 bases and 3 bases, with 15 bases remaining between them. CDR3 length: 14 residues. Germline V gene data show CDR1 as MNHEY and CDR2 as SMNVEV (reference sequence).

The chain has TRBV23-1 and TRBJ2-7, with 9 nucleotides matching TRBD1. TRBV23-1 counts as an open reading frame of uncertain function. Trimming cost V 2 bases and J 2 bases; bases outside gene matches: 1. The CDR3 covers 14 residues. The CDR3 here is CASSQRDRAYEQYF. CDR3 in DNA: TGCGCCAGCAGTCAAAGGGACAGGGCCTACGAGCAGTACTTC.

The V call is TRBV10-3, the J call TRBJ1-3, with unresolved D. V was pared by 8 bases and J by 8 bases, with 4 bases between. This CDR3 spans 9 amino acids. Germline CDR1 ENHRY, CDR2 SYGVKD. Here the CDR3 DNA reads TGTGCCATCGGGGACACCATATATTTT. Protein product: CAIGDTIYF.

The chain links TRBV18 to TRBJ2-7; 9 bases map to TRBD1. V was clipped by 4 bases and J by 6 bases; unmatched bases: 7. Germline CDR1 reads KGHSH; CDR2 reads LQKENI. CDR3 length equals 14 residues. DNA of the CDR3: TGTGCCAGCTCACTGGACAGGGGAGGATCCGAGCAGTACTTC. Protein product: CASSLDRGGSEQYF.

This chain connects TRBV5-1 to TRBJ2-6; D call uncertain. Germline values: CDR1 SGHRS, CDR2 YFSETQ. The CDR3 is 14 residues long. Trimming removed 5 bases from V and 1 base from J, with 7 bases in between. This CDR3 is CASRRPSGANVLTF. DNA for the CDR3: TGCGCCAGCAGGCGGCCGTCTGGGGCCAACGTCCTGACTTTC.

The rearrangement links TRBV19 to TRBJ1-1; unclear D gene. This CDR3 comprises 10 residues. Germline V gene lookup returns CDR1 LNHDA and CDR2 SQIVND (reference sequence). The CDR3 sequence: CASGPGLAFF. The CDR3 bases are TGTGCTAGCGGCCCTGGCCTTGCTTTCTTT. The whole variable domain, filled in from reference TRBV19 and TRBJ1-1, reads DGGITQSPKYLFRKEGQNVTLSCEQNLNHDAMYWYRQDPGQGLRLIYYSQIVNDFQKGDIAEGYSVSREKKESFPLTVTSAQKNPTAFYLCASGPGLAFFGQGTRLTVV.

CDR3 nucleotide sequence: TGTGCCAGCAGCTTTTTAGAGGAAAAACTGTTTTTT. This translates into CASSFLEEKLFF. The chain joins TRBV5-6 to TRBJ1-4; D unclear. Germline CDR1 and CDR2: SGHDT and YYEEEE. Trimming removed 2 bases from V and 8 bases from J, with 7 bases in between. The CDR3 runs to 12 residues.

This clone was seen only a few times. J is TRBJ2-7 and V is TRBV11-2; 10 bases map to TRBD1. This CDR3 is 15 amino acids long. Unmatched junction bases numbered 3, after V lost 3 bases and J lost 1 base. Germline V gene lookup returns CDR1 SGHAT and CDR2 FQNNGV. CDR3 DNA sequence: TGTGCCAGCAGCTTTGCGGGACAGGGGTCCTACGAGCAGTACTTC. It encodes CASSFAGQGSYEQYF.

This rearrangement joins TRBV29-1 to TRBJ2-5; D may be TRBD1 or TRBD2 (6 bases each). The length of the CDR3 is 13 residues. The V and J ends lost 7 bases and 5 bases respectively, with 17 bases between them. Looked up from germline, CDR1 is SQVTM and CDR2 is ANQGSEA. The CDR3 is CSASTLGGETQYF. CDR3 DNA sequence: TGCAGCGCCAGCACCCTAGGGGGGGAGACCCAGTACTTC. Filled out from reference TRBV29-1 and TRBJ2-5, the complete variable domain reads SAVISQKPSRDICQRGTSLTIQCQVDSQVTMMFWYRQQPGQSLTLIATANQGSEATYESGFVIDKFPISRPNLTFSTLTVSNMSPEDSSIYLCSASTLGGETQYFGPGTRLLVL.

This clone has just a few counts. The chain is built from TRBV28 and TRBJ2-5, with 12 bases that match TRBD2. This CDR3 comprises 16 residues. Unmatched junction bases numbered 5, after V lost 3 bases and J lost 3 bases. Germline V lookup: CDR1 MDHEN, CDR2 SYDVKM. CDR3 in amino acids: CASSFLAGGLKETQYF. The DNA of the CDR3 is TGTGCCAGCAGTTTCCTAGCGGGAGGGCTAAAAGAGACCCAGTACTTC.

The gene calls are TRBV18 and TRBJ2-7; possibly TRBD1 for D (6 bases). The CDR3 covers 15 residues. Trimming left V 2 bases short and J 5 bases short, with 16 bases between. Germline V gives CDR1 KGHSH, CDR2 LQKENI. The CDR3 reads CASSPETGSGNEQYF. The CDR3 DNA reads as TGTGCCAGCTCACCAGAGACAGGATCAGGGAACGAGCAGTACTTC.

The chain links TRBV28 to TRBJ1-4, with unresolved D. The CDR3 is made up of 14 amino acids. Germline V gives CDR1 MDHEN, CDR2 SYDVKM. V was shortened by 5 bases and J by 6 bases, with 13 bases between the two germline ends. CDR3 protein: CASSGLGRDEKLFF. The CDR3 DNA follows: TGTGCCAGCAGTGGACTAGGCCGGGATGAAAAACTGTTTTTT.

This clone occurred once. The CDR3 loop is CASRPAAQYSYEQYF. The DNA for the CDR3 is TGTGCCAGCAGACCCGCAGCACAGTACTCCTACGAGCAGTACTTC. The chain combines TRBV6-5 with TRBJ2-7; D is unclear. The CDR3 covers 15 residues. Trimming left V 6 bases short and J 0 bases short, with 15 bases between. Germline CDR1 MNHEY, CDR2 SVGAGI.

The V and J genes are TRBV4-2 and TRBJ2-1; TRBD2 matches 8 bases. This CDR3 contains 16 residues. Germline V CDR1 and CDR2: LGHNA, YNFKEQ. With V trimmed by 0 bases and J by 7 bases, 8 bases remained unmatched. The CDR3 nucleotides are TGTGCCAGCAGCCAAGATAAACTAGCGGAGGGGAATGAGCAGTTCTTC. Its protein is CASSQDKLAEGNEQFF.

The J gene is TRBJ2-7, the V gene TRBV28; TRBD2 agrees at 7 bases. CDR3 size: 16 residues. V was pared by 0 bases and J by 2 bases, with 7 bases of the junction left unmatched. Germline-derived CDR1 and CDR2 are MDHEN and SYDVKM. CDR3 loop: CASSLWAGRSPYEQYF. CDR3 in DNA: TGTGCCAGCAGTTTATGGGCCGGGAGGTCCCCCTACGAGCAGTACTTC.

As DNA, the CDR3 is TGTGCCAGCAGTCCCCACCGGGACAGTTACAATGAGCAGTTCTTC. Amino acid sequence: CASSPHRDSYNEQFF. The chain links TRBV27 to TRBJ2-1, with 7 bases fitting TRBD1. After removal of 5 bases from V and 4 bases from J, the junction contained 8 bases not matched to a gene. The germline gives CDR1 MNHEY, CDR2 SMNVEV (reference sequence). The CDR3 is 15 residues long.

V and J are TRBV28 and TRBJ1-1; tentatively, D is TRBD1 (5 bases). V lost 6 bases, J lost 1 base, and 12 bases lay in between. The CDR3 contains 14 residues. CDR1 is MDHEN, CDR2 SYDVKM, per germline. Written as DNA, the CDR3 is TGTGCCAGCAGCCCCAGGGTTTGGAACACTGAAGCTTTCTTT. It encodes CASSPRVWNTEAFF.

This chain connects TRBV7-2 to TRBJ2-2; possible D gene TRBD2, 6 bases. The CDR3 has 14 amino acids. Germline CDR1 and CDR2: SGHTA and FQGNSA. V was shortened by 1 base and J by 5 bases, with 8 bases between the two germline ends. Here the CDR3 reads CASSLGRGTGELFF. The CDR3 DNA reads as TGTGCCAGCAGCTTAGGGCGGGGAACCGGGGAGCTGTTTTTT.

This chain uses TRBV5-1 with TRBJ2-1, with D hard to call. Germline V gene data show CDR1 as SGHRS and CDR2 as YFSETQ. CDR3 size: 14 residues. V lost 0 bases to trimming and J lost 5 bases, with 9 bases between them. The CDR3 loop is CASSLESLNNEQFF. The CDR3 nucleotides read TGCGCCAGCAGCTTGGAGTCACTAAACAATGAGCAGTTCTTC.